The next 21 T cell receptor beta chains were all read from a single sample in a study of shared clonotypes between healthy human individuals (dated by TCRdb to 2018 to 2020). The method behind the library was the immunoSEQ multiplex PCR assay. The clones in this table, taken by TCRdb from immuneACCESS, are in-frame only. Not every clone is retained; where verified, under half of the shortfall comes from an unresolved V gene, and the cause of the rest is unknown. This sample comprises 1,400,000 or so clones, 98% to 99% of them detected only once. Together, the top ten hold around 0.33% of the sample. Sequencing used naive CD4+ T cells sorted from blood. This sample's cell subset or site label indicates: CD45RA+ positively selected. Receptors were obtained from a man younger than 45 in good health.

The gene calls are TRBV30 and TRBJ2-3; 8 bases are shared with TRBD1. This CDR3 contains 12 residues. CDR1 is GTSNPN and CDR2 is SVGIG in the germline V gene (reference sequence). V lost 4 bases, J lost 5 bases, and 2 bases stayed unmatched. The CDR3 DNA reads TGTGCCTGGACAGGGGGCTTAGATACGCAGTATTTT. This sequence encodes CAWTGGLDTQYF.

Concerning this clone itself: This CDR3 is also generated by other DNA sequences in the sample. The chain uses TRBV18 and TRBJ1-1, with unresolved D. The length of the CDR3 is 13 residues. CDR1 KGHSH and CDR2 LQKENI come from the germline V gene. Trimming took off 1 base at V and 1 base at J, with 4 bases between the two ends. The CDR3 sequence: CASSPLENTEAFF. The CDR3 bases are TGTGCCAGCTCACCACTGGAGAACACTGAAGCTTTCTTT.

The CDR3 protein is CASSPGLARQETQYF. CDR3 DNA sequence: TGTGCCAGCAGCCCGGGACTAGCAAGGCAAGAGACCCAGTACTTC. The chain employs TRBV7-2 and TRBJ2-5; 9 nucleotides match TRBD2. The V and J ends lost 5 bases and 2 bases, in that order; junction bases with no gene match: 6. The CDR3 runs to 15 residues. Germline values: CDR1 SGHTA, CDR2 FQGNSA.

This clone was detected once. The CDR3 DNA sequence: TGTGCCAGCTCCAACAACCCCTTTAGCGGGAGACCTAATGAGCAGTTCTTC. It translates to CASSNNPFSGRPNEQFF. The chain links TRBV18 to TRBJ2-1, with 9 bases that match TRBD2. The CDR3 is made up of 17 amino acids. Germline CDR1 is KGHSH and CDR2 is LQKENI. V shed 6 bases, J shed 7 bases, and the junction held 16 bases outside the gene matches.

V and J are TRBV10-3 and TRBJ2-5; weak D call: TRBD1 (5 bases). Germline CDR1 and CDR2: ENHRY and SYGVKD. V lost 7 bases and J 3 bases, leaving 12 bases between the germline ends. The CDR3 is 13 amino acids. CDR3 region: CAITPLQEETQYF. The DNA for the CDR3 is TGTGCCATCACTCCCTTACAGGAAGAGACCCAGTACTTC.

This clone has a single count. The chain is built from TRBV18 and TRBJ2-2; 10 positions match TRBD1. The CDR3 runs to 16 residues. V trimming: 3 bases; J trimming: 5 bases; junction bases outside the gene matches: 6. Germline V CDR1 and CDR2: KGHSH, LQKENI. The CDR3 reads CASSPDGTGVTGELFF. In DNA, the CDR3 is TGTGCCAGCTCACCCGACGGGACAGGGGTTACCGGGGAGCTGTTTTTT.

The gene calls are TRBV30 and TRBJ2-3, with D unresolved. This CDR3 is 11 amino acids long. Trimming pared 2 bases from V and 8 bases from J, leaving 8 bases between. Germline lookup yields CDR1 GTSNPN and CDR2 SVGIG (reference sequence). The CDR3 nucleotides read TGTGCCTGGAGTTCCCCCGTTACGCAGTATTTT. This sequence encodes CAWSSPVTQYF.

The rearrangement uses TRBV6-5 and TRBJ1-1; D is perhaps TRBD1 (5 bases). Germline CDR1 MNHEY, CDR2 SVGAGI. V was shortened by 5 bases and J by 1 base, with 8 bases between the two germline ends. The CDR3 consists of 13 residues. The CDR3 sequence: CASSDSRNTEAFF. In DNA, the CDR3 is TGTGCCAGCAGTGACAGCCGGAACACTGAAGCTTTCTTT.

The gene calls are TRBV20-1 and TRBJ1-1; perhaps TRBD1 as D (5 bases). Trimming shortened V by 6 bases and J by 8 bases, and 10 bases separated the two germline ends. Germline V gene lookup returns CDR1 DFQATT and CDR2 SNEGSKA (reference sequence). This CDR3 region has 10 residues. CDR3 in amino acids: CSARQLEAFF. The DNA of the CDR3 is TGCAGTGCGAGACAGCTAGAAGCTTTCTTT.

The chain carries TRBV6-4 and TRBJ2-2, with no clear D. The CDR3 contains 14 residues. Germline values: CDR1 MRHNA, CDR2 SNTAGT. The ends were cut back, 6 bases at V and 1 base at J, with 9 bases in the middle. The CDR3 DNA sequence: TGTGCCAGCAGATGGGTTGAGAACACCGGGGAGCTGTTTTTT. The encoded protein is CASRWVENTGELFF.

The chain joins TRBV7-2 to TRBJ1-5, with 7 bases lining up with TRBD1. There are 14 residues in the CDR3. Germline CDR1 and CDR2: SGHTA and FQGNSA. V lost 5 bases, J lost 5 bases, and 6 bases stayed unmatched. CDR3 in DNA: TGTGCCAGCAGCCGAAAAGGGGGCGATCAGCCCCAGCATTTT. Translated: CASSRKGGDQPQHF.

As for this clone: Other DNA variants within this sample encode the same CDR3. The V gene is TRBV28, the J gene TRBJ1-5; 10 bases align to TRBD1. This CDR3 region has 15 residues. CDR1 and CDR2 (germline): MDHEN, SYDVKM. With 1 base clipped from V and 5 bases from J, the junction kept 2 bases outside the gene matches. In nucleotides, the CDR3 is TGTGCCAGCAGTTTATTCGGGACAGGGGATCAGCCCCAGCATTTT. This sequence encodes CASSLFGTGDQPQHF.

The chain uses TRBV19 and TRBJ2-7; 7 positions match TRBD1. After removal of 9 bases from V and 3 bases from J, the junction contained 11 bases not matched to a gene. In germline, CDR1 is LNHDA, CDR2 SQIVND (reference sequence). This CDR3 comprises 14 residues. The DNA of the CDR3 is TGTGCCAGCTCCGAGGGGGCGGCCTACTACGAGCAGTACTTC. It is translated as CASSEGAAYYEQYF.

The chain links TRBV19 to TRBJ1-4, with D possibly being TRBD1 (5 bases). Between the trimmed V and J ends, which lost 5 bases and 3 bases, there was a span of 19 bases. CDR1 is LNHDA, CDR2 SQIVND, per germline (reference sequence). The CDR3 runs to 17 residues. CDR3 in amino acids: CASSRRIFGGANEKLFF. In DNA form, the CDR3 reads TGTGCCAGTAGTCGGAGAATTTTTGGGGGAGCTAATGAAAAACTGTTTTTT.

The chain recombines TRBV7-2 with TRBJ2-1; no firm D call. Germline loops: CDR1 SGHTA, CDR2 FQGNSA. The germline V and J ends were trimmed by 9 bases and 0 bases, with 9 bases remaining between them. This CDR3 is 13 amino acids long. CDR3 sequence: CASAGSSYNEQFF. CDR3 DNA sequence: TGTGCCAGTGCCGGAAGCTCCTACAATGAGCAGTTCTTC.

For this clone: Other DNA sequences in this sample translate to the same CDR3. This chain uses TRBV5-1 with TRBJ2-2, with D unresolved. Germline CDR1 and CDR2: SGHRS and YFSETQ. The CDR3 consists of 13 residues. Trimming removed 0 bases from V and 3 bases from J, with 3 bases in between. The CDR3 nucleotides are TGCGCCAGCAGCTTGGCCGACACCGGGGAGCTGTTTTTT. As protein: CASSLADTGELFF.

The CDR3 region is CAWSDSGRAPDTQYF. As DNA, the CDR3 is TGTGCCTGGAGTGATAGCGGGAGGGCCCCAGATACGCAGTATTTT. This sequence joins TRBV30 and TRBJ2-3, with 11 bases matching TRBD2. V shed 1 base and J 4 bases; nucleotides not matched to a gene: 4. Germline CDR1 GTSNPN, CDR2 SVGIG (reference sequence). This CDR3 is built from 15 residues. The entire variable domain, with the rest obtained from reference TRBV30 and TRBJ2-3, is as follows: SQTIHQWPATLVQPVGSPLSLECTVEGTSNPNLYWYRQAAGRGLQLLFYSVGIGQISSEVPQNLSASRPQDRQFILSSKKLLLSDSGFYLCAWSDSGRAPDTQYFGPGTRLTVL.

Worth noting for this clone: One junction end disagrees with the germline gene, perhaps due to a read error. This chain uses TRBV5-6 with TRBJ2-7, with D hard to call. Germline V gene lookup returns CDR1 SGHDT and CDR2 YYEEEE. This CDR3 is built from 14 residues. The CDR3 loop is CASNLAGSSYEQYF. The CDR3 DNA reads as TGTGCCAGCAACTTGGCCGGTAGTTCCTACGAGCAGTACTTC.

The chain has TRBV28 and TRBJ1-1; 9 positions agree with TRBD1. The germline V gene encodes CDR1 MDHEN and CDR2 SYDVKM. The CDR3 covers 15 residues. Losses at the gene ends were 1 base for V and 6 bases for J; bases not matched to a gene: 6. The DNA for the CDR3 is TGTGCCAGCAGTTTATTGGGACAGGGCCGGTCTGAAGCTTTCTTT. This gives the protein CASSLLGQGRSEAFF.

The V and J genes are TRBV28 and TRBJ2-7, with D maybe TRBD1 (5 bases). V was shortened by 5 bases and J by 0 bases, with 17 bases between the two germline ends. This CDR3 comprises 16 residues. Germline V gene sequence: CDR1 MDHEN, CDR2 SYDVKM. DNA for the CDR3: TGTGCCAGCAGTGAACCTCGTGGGGCACTCTCCTACGAGCAGTACTTC. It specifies CASSEPRGALSYEQYF.

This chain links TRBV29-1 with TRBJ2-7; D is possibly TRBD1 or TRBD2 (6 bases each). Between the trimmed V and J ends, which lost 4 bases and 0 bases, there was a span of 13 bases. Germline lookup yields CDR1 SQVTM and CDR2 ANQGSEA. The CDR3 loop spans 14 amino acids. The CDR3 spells CSVGGGTISYEQYF. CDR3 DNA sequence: TGCAGCGTTGGGGGCGGGACAATCTCCTACGAGCAGTACTTC.